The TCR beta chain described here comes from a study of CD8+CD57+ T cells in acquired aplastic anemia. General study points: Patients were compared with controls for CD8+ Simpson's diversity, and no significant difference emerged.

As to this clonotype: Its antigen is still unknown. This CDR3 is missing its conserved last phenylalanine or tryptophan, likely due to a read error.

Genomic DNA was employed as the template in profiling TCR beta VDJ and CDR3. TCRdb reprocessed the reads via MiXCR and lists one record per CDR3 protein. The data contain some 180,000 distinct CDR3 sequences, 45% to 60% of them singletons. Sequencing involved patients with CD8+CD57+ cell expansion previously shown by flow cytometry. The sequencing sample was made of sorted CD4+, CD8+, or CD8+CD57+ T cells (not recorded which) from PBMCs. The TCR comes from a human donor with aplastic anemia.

Here the CDR3 reads CASSAGRYEQYL. CDR3 DNA sequence: TGTGCCAGCAGTGCAGGGAGATACGAGCAGTACCTC. The rearrangement links TRBV25-1 to TRBJ2-7; the D gene could be TRBD1 or TRBD2 (5 bases each). Per germline, CDR1 MGHDK and CDR2 SYGVNS. Trimming took 4 bases from V and 4 from J, leaving 8 bases between them. This CDR3 region has 12 residues.